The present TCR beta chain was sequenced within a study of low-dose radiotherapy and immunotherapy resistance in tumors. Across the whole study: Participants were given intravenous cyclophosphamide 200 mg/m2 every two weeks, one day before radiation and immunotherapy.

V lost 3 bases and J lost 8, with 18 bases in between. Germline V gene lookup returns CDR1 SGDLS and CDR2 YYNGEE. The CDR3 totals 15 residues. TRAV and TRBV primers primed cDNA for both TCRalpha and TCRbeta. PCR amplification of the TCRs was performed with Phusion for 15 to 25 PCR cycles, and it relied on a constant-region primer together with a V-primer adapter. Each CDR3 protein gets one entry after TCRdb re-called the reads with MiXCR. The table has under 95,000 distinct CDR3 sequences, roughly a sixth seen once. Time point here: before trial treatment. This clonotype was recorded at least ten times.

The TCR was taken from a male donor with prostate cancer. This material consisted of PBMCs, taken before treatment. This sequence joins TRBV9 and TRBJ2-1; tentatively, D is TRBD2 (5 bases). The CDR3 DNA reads TGTGCCAGCAGCGCGGACTTTGGGTTCATGGATGAGCAGTTCTTC. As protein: CASSADFGFMDEQFF.